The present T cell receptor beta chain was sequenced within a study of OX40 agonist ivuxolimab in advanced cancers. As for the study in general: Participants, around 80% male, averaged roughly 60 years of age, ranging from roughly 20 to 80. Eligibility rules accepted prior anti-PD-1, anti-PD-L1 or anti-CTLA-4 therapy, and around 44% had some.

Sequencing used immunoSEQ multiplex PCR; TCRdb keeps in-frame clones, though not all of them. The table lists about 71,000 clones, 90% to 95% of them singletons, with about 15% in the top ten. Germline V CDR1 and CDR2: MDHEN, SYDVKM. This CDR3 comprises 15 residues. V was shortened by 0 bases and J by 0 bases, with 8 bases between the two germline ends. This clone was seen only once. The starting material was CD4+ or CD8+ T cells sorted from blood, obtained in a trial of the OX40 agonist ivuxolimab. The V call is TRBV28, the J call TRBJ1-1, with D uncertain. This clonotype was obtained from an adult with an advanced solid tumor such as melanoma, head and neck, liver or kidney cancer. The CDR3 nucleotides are TGTGCCAGCAGTTTATGGGCGGCCTTGAACACTGAAGCTTTCTTT. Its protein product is CASSLWAALNTEAFF.